Sequencing of this T cell receptor beta chain was carried out in a study of T cell repertoires in cytomegalovirus infection. General study points: HLA-C-restricted CMV-specific TCR beta clonotypes prevailed in the ex vivo response. Using cumulative public TCR beta family frequency, the authors identified those who carried CMV together with the relevant HLA.

The CDR3 loop spans 18 amino acids. The germline V gene has CDR1 KGHDR and CDR2 SFDVKD. The V and J ends lost 4 bases and 7 bases, in that order; junction bases with no gene match: 19. TCRdb itself ran the reads through MiXCR, one entry per CDR3 protein. The sample has roughly 700,000 distinct CDR3 sequences, 30% to 35% seen once. For this clonotype: What it binds is not known.

The sequence was obtained from a human donor in good health (CMV status not recorded). Some clones in this sample may be carry-over from other donors' samples. The input for sequencing was cultured PBMCs, taken from culture after CMV antigen stimulation. This chain joins TRBV24-1 and TRBJ1-1, with 8 positions matching TRBD1. CDR3: CATSEPTGVTDNDVEAFF. CDR3 bases: TGTGCCACCAGTGAACCGACAGGGGTTACAGATAATGATGTTGAAGCTTTCTTT.